Presented here are 26 T cell receptor beta chains from one specimen sequenced in a study of blood T cells in healthy people across ages. A second PCR, run for about 7 to 12 cycles, used a sample-barcoded 5' primer plus a J-beta primer mix. Using its own MiXCR run on the 5' RACE reads, TCRdb lists one record per CDR3 protein. The repertoire holds 1.5 million to 1.8 million distinct CDR3 sequences, with under 55% as singletons. Sequenced: blood. The receptors stem from a young woman in good health.

This chain uses TRBV7-9 with TRBJ2-1; 8 nucleotides match TRBD2. Germline trimming cut 6 bases from V and 7 bases from J; bases unmatched to any gene: 11. The CDR3 covers 15 residues. Germline V gives CDR1 SEHNR, CDR2 FQNEAQ (reference sequence). In nucleotides, the CDR3 is TGTGCCAGCAGTTCGATAGCGGGGCCCGAGAATGAGCAGTTCTTC. It codes for CASSSIAGPENEQFF.

This clonotype was observed a handful of times. This chain uses TRBV11-2 with TRBJ2-1, with 14 bases matching TRBD2. CDR1 and CDR2 (germline): SGHAT, FQNNGV. The trim removed 5 bases at V and 0 bases at J, leaving 9 bases unmatched. The CDR3 length is 19 residues. Here the CDR3 reads CASSGMGLAGDASYNEQFF. The DNA of the CDR3 is TGTGCCAGCAGCGGAATGGGACTAGCGGGAGACGCCTCCTACAATGAGCAGTTCTTC.

The V and J genes are TRBV12-3 or TRBV12-4 and TRBJ2-3, with 13 bases lining up with TRBD2. With V trimmed by 6 bases and J by 5 bases, 8 bases remained unmatched. The CDR3 loop spans 16 amino acids. CDR3 nucleotide sequence: TGTGCCAGCAGCCGACTAGCGGGAGGATGTGGAGATACGCAGTATTTT. It translates to CASSRLAGGCGDTQYF.

The rearrangement links TRBV11-2 to TRBJ2-1, with D unresolved. Germline V gene sequence: CDR1 SGHAT, CDR2 FQNNGV. The CDR3 loop spans 15 amino acids. Trimming stripped 6 bases from V and 0 bases from J, with 12 bases between. The CDR3 nucleotides are TGTGCCAGCAGTTCTTCTGTAAGCTCCTACAATGAGCAGTTCTTC. This sequence encodes CASSSSVSSYNEQFF.

The V and J genes are TRBV12-3 or TRBV12-4 and TRBJ2-3, with a possible D match to TRBD1 (6 bases). Trimming left V 7 bases short and J 7 bases short, with 18 bases between. This CDR3 region has 14 residues. CDR3 protein: CASTPRHRENTQYF. The CDR3 DNA follows: TGTGCCAGCACCCCAAGACACAGGGAAAATACGCAGTATTTT.

The chain combines TRBV10-3 with TRBJ2-7, with 7 bases identical to TRBD1. The CDR3 runs 14 residues. Germline CDR1 and CDR2: ENHRY and SYGVKD. V trimming: 4 bases; J trimming: 3 bases; junction bases outside the gene matches: 6. The CDR3 reads CAISAGTALYEQYF. As DNA, the CDR3 is TGTGCCATCAGTGCCGGGACAGCGCTCTACGAGCAGTACTTC.

This chain connects TRBV9 to TRBJ2-1; D possibly corresponds to TRBD2 (5 bases). The J call may be incorrect, as the DNA end agrees better with TRBJ2-7. This CDR3 spans 14 amino acids. Germline V gives CDR1 SGDLS, CDR2 YYNGEE. CDR3 coding DNA: TGTGCCAGCAGCGTAGGGACTGTCTACAATGAGCAGTACTTC. Translating it yields CASSVGTVYNEQYF.

V usage is TRBV27 and J usage is TRBJ2-3, with 7 positions matching TRBD2. The CDR3 runs 14 residues. V dropped 5 bases and J dropped 5; count of bases not matched to a gene: 7. Germline values: CDR1 MNHEY, CDR2 SMNVEV (reference sequence). CDR3 bases: TGTGCCAGCAGTGTACTAGCGTCGGGAGATACGCAGTATTTT. The encoded protein is CASSVLASGDTQYF.

This rearrangement joins TRBV6-5 to TRBJ2-6; D is perhaps TRBD1 (5 bases). The length of the CDR3 is 18 residues. In germline, CDR1 is MNHEY, CDR2 SVGAGI. V was clipped by 3 bases and J by 0 bases, with 15 bases between them. The CDR3 nucleotides are TGTGCCAGCAGTTATTTGGGGCAGTTCCACTCTGGGGCCAACGTCCTGACTTTC. It specifies CASSYLGQFHSGANVLTF.

The J gene is TRBJ2-7, the V gene TRBV29-1; D is perhaps TRBD2 (6 bases). V gave up 3 bases and J gave up 4 bases, with 13 bases separating them. CDR1 and CDR2 from the germline V gene are SQVTM and ANQGSEA. The CDR3 consists of 13 residues. This CDR3 is CSVDKLGGYEQYF. CDR3 sequence (DNA): TGCAGCGTTGACAAATTGGGGGGATACGAGCAGTACTTC.

The V and J genes are TRBV6-5 and TRBJ2-4, with D possibly matching TRBD1 (5 bases). Trimming took 6 bases from V and 0 from J, leaving 9 bases between them. This CDR3 has 14 residues. From germline, CDR1 is MNHEY and CDR2 SVGAGI. Here the CDR3 DNA reads TGTGCCAGCAGACAGGAGCTAGCCAAAAACATTCAGTACTTC. Translated: CASRQELAKNIQYF.

V and J are TRBV29-1 and TRBJ2-1; TRBD2 agrees at 10 bases. J gave up 0 bases and V 5 bases, and 4 bases lay outside the gene matches. Germline V gives CDR1 SQVTM, CDR2 ANQGSEA. The CDR3 is 15 amino acids. The CDR3 coding sequence is TGCAGCGTTCTTGGGACTAGCGACTCCTACAATGAGCAGTTCTTC. Protein: CSVLGTSDSYNEQFF.

V and J are TRBV12-3 or TRBV12-4 and TRBJ1-5; D is unresolved. The CDR3 has 14 residues. V was clipped by 7 bases and J by 4 bases, with 14 bases between them. CDR3 sequence (DNA): TGTGCCAGCACCCTGGACGGGTGGAATCAGCCCCAGCATTTT. Amino acid sequence: CASTLDGWNQPQHF.

The chain is built from TRBV4-3 and TRBJ1-2; possible D gene TRBD1, 5 bases. V was cut by 0 bases and J by 5 bases, with 16 bases left in between. This CDR3 spans 16 amino acids. From germline, CDR1 is LGHNA and CDR2 YSLEER. CDR3 sequence reads: CASSQDQGTPFYGYTF. The CDR3 DNA follows: TGCGCCAGCAGCCAAGATCAAGGGACTCCTTTTTATGGCTACACCTTC.

V is TRBV3-1 and J is TRBJ2-2, with TRBD2 matching 14 bases. The CDR3 extends over 18 amino acids. Germline V gene sequence: CDR1 LGHDT, CDR2 YNNKEL (reference sequence). Trimming cost V 3 bases and J 1 base; bases outside gene matches: 4. In DNA form, the CDR3 reads TGTGCCAGCAGCCAGACTAGCGGGAGGGCCGGGAACACCGGGGAGCTGTTTTTT. Amino acid sequence: CASSQTSGRAGNTGELFF.

The V call is TRBV6-1, the J call TRBJ2-6; the D gene could be TRBD1 or TRBD2 (6 bases each). The V gene's germline CDR1 is MNHNS and CDR2 SASEGT. The CDR3 has 18 residues. Trimming cost V 4 bases and J 1 base, with 17 bases left between them. The CDR3 reads CASSVAGQGKSGANVLTF. In DNA, the CDR3 is TGTGCCAGCAGTGTTGCGGGGCAGGGGAAATCTGGGGCCAACGTCCTGACTTTC.

This chain joins TRBV12-3 or TRBV12-4 and TRBJ1-4; 8 nucleotides align to TRBD1. The CDR3 sequence is 15 residues long. V shed 3 bases, J shed 8 bases, and the junction held 8 bases outside the gene matches. CDR3 residues: CASSLGGTGIEKLFF. The CDR3 DNA sequence: TGTGCCAGCAGTTTGGGAGGGACAGGAATCGAAAAACTGTTTTTT.

The chain combines TRBV4-2 with TRBJ2-5; 8 bases align to TRBD2. The CDR3 totals 15 residues. Per germline, CDR1 LGHNA and CDR2 YNFKEQ. Losses at the gene ends were 1 base for V and 5 bases for J; bases not matched to a gene: 6. The CDR3 region has the DNA TGTGCCAGCAGCCAAGTTGGCGGGAGGTCGGAGACCCAGTACTTC. It translates to CASSQVGGRSETQYF.

This clonotype was found a few times. The chain combines TRBV4-1 with TRBJ2-7, with a tentative D call TRBD1 (5 bases). The CDR3 has 16 residues. Trimming left V 1 base short and J 1 base short, with 14 bases between. In germline, CDR1 is MGHRA, CDR2 YSYEKL. The CDR3 DNA reads as TGCGCCAGCAGCCAAGCTTTGACAGAACTATCCTACGAGCAGTACTTC. Translating it yields CASSQALTELSYEQYF.

Concerning this clonotype: A much larger clone sits a single nucleotide away, making a read error possible. The rearrangement joins TRBV20-1 to TRBJ2-4, with 9 bases aligning to TRBD1. The J call may be wrong; the DNA end is better matched by TRBJ2-7. CDR3 length: 13 amino acids. From germline, CDR1 is DFQATT and CDR2 SNEGSKA (reference sequence). The CDR3 DNA is TGCAGTGCTGACGGGACAGGGTCCTGCGAGCAGTACTTC. Its protein product is CSADGTGSCEQYF.

This chain uses TRBV29-1 with TRBJ1-2; 11 positions agree with TRBD1. Germline loops: CDR1 SQVTM, CDR2 ANQGSEA. The ends lost 6 bases at V and 4 bases at J; junction bases unmatched: 4. The CDR3 is made up of 13 amino acids. CDR3 nucleotides: TGCAGCGTGCGGACAGGGGGCCGCTATGGCTACACCTTC. Amino acids: CSVRTGGRYGYTF.

This sequence joins TRBV20-1 and TRBJ2-2; D is ambiguous. The length of the CDR3 is 15 residues. V lost 0 bases, J lost 2 bases, and 10 bases lay in between. The germline V gene encodes CDR1 DFQATT and CDR2 SNEGSKA (reference sequence). The CDR3 protein is CSARERASNTGELFF. The CDR3 DNA is TGCAGTGCTAGAGAAAGGGCCTCCAACACCGGGGAGCTGTTTTTT.

This sequence joins TRBV20-1 and TRBJ2-7, with TRBD1 as a possible D gene (5 bases). Germline V lookup: CDR1 DFQATT, CDR2 SNEGSKA (reference sequence). This CDR3 is 14 amino acids long. The V gene lost 3 bases and the J gene lost 2 bases, with 14 bases spanning the gap. The CDR3 loop reads CSASSGLRPYEQYF. The CDR3 DNA reads TGCAGTGCTAGCTCAGGGTTACGACCCTACGAGCAGTACTTC.

This clonotype was counted many times. CDR3 sequence: CASRITTDYNEQFF. CDR3 bases: TGTGCCAGCAGAATCACGACAGATTACAATGAGCAGTTCTTC. The chain has TRBV6-2 or TRBV6-3 and TRBJ2-1; the D gene is possibly TRBD1 (5 bases). This CDR3 contains 14 residues. Looked up from germline, CDR1 is MNHEY and CDR2 is SVGEGT. V gave up 6 bases and J gave up 4 bases, with 13 bases separating them.

This sequence joins TRBV25-1 and TRBJ2-3, with D unclear. Germline lookup yields CDR1 MGHDK and CDR2 SYGVNS. Trimming cost V 3 bases and J 4 bases, with 11 bases left between them. CDR3 length equals 14 residues. The CDR3 bases are TGTGCCAGCAGTGAGCGAGCAAGCGCAGATACGCAGTATTTT. Its translation is CASSERASADTQYF. The complete variable domain, with remaining parts taken from reference TRBV25-1 and TRBJ2-3, reads EADIYQTPRYLVIGTGKKITLECSQTMGHDKMYWYQQDPGMELHLIHYSYGVNSTEKGDLSSESTVSRIRTEHFPLTLESARPSHTSQYLCASSERASADTQYFGPGTRLTVL.

Only a few counts were recorded for this clonotype. V and J are TRBV12-3 or TRBV12-4 and TRBJ1-5; 7 bases map to TRBD1. Germline trimming cut 5 bases from V and 4 bases from J; bases unmatched to any gene: 8. The CDR3 is 15 residues long. This CDR3 reads CASSPWDRGNQPQHF. DNA for the CDR3: TGTGCCAGCAGTCCTTGGGACAGAGGGAATCAGCCCCAGCATTTT.